The 7 T cell receptor delta chains below were found in one sample sequenced in a study of Vδ1+ human thymocytes. Study-wide results and caveats: Highly polyclonal TRG and TRD repertoires with Gaussian CDR3 length distributions appeared in thymus.

Their specific antigens are unknown. Sequences come from RNA converted to cDNA by reverse transcription. Multiplex PCR used pooled V-gene forward primers and a constant-region reverse primer to amplify CDR3s. TCRdb processed the multiplex PCR reads again with the CATT caller. The profile shows about 55,000 delta-chain clones, 15% of them singletons. Sequencing was carried out using Vdelta1+ gamma-delta thymocytes from the thymus. Stated subset: FACS-sorted CD3+ TCRalphabeta- TCRVdelta1+ TCRVdelta2- thymocytes. These receptors all stem from a boy in the first two years of life who had congenital heart surgery.

This clone was picked up a small number of times. The J gene is TRDJ1, the V gene TRDV1; TRDD3 matches at 11 bases. The germline V gene encodes CDR1 TSWWSYY and CDR2 QGS. Trimming at V came to 2 bases and at J to 0 bases, leaving 23 bases not matched to a gene. The length of the CDR3 is 23 residues. The CDR3 protein is CALGEFPRTSYWGISAYTDKLIF. The CDR3 coding sequence is TGTGCTCTTGGGGAATTTCCCCGGACGTCTTACTGGGGGATATCGGCCTACACCGATAAACTCATCTTT.

V usage is TRDV1 and J usage is TRDJ1; possibly TRDD2 or TRDD3 for D (5 bases each). This CDR3 has 15 amino acids. The ends were cut back, 3 bases at V and 3 bases at J, with 14 bases in the middle. Germline V gene data show CDR1 as TSWWSYY and CDR2 as QGS. The CDR3: CALGDRPSYADKLIF. The CDR3 DNA reads as TGTGCTCTTGGGGACCGCCCTTCATACGCCGATAAACTCATCTTT.

V usage is TRDV1 and J usage is TRDJ1, with D possibly being TRDD2 or TRDD3 (6 bases each). Germline CDR1 TSWWSYY, CDR2 QGS. This CDR3 contains 19 residues. V lost 5 bases to trimming and J lost 1 base, with 26 bases between them. DNA for the CDR3: TGTGCTCTTGGGACACCTCGGTCCTACCAAATGATACGCACCGATAAACTCATCTTT. Protein sequence: CALGTPRSYQMIRTDKLIF.

In its sample, this clone was seen a few times. The rearrangement uses TRAV29/DV5 and TRDJ1; the D is unclear. The CDR3 loop spans 10 amino acids. V lost 5 bases, J lost 11 bases, and 13 bases lay in between. Germline loops: CDR1 NSMFDY, CDR2 ISSIKDK. The CDR3 loop reads CAARGPRLIF. DNA of the CDR3: TGTGCAGCGCGGGGTCCTCGCCTCATCTTT.

The rearrangement uses TRDV1 and TRDJ1; either TRDD2 or TRDD3 may fit D (6 bases each). Per germline, CDR1 TSWWSYY and CDR2 QGS. The CDR3 spans 19 residues. V gave up 3 bases and J gave up 0 bases, with 23 bases separating them. This CDR3 reads CALGDYFLWGSRYTDKLIF. CDR3 nucleotide sequence: TGTGCTCTTGGGGATTACTTCCTGTGGGGATCCCGGTACACCGATAAACTCATCTTT.

Worth noting for this clone: The limits of the CDR3 on the DNA are not certain, so only TCRdb's listed CDR3 is given. This chain joins TRAV29/DV5 and TRDJ1; the tabulated D call, TRDD3, remains unverified against the DNA. Per germline, CDR1 NSMFDY and CDR2 ISSIKDK. The CDR3 region is 24 residues in length, termini included. The CDR3 loop is CSVLLCNPQGTRWGYILIMGKLIF.

This clone occurred a few times. J is TRDJ1 and V is TRDV1; 8 bases match TRDD3. The CDR3 runs to 19 residues. V dropped 0 bases and J dropped 0; count of bases not matched to a gene: 12. Per the germline V gene, CDR1 is TSWWSYY and CDR2 is QGS. The CDR3 loop is CALGELGYWGLPYTDKLIF. The DNA of the CDR3 is TGTGCTCTTGGGGAACTCGGGTACTGGGGGCTTCCGTACACCGATAAACTCATCTTT.